One sample yielded the 30 T cell receptor beta chains listed below, sequenced in a study of CD4 T cells in relation to SARS-CoV-2 and coronaviruses. No cognate antigen is known for these TCRs. Assay: immunoSEQ multiplex PCR; the TCRdb copy retains only in-frame clones and omits some. The data contain about 39,000 clones, 70% to 85% of them singletons. Sequencing was done on a sample of naive CD4+ T cells from PBMCs, cultured in vitro. Specified subset: naive CD4+ T cells isolated by negative enrichment. The receptor source for this set is an adult with COVID-19.

This chain connects TRBV19 to TRBJ2-1; 7 bases map to TRBD1. Germline CDR1 LNHDA, CDR2 SQIVND (reference sequence). V shed 5 bases, J shed 8 bases, and the junction held 6 bases outside the gene matches. The CDR3 loop spans 13 amino acids. The CDR3 bases are TGTGCCAGTAGTCTTTGGGACAGCCATGAGCAGTTCTTC. The encoded protein is CASSLWDSHEQFF.

This clone has only a few counts. The chain has TRBV4-1 and TRBJ2-7; D not resolved. CDR3 length equals 14 residues. The germline V and J ends were trimmed by 1 base and 2 bases, with 9 bases remaining between them. In germline, CDR1 is MGHRA, CDR2 YSYEKL. CDR3 region: CASSQVIDTYEQYF. The CDR3 DNA reads as TGCGCCAGCAGCCAAGTGATAGACACCTACGAGCAGTACTTC.

The chain recombines TRBV6-5 with TRBJ1-5; 8 nucleotides agree with TRBD1. Per germline, CDR1 MNHEY and CDR2 SVGAGI. J was trimmed by 6 bases and V by 8 bases; bases with no gene match: 6. This CDR3 has 13 amino acids. The CDR3 region is CASSQGDRQPQHF. For the CDR3, the DNA is TGTGCCAGCTCACAGGGGGACCGTCAGCCCCAGCATTTT.

The chain employs TRBV28 and TRBJ1-2; no clear D. CDR3 size: 13 residues. CDR1 and CDR2 (germline): MDHEN, SYDVKM. V lost 8 bases to trimming and J lost 3 bases, with 13 bases between them. The CDR3 DNA follows: TGTGCCAGCTCAGAACAGAAGGACTATGGCTACACCTTC. Translating it yields CASSEQKDYGYTF.

This clone was counted once. The chain uses TRBV30 and TRBJ2-7, with D hard to call. The CDR3 has 12 residues. In germline, CDR1 is GTSNPN, CDR2 SVGIG (reference sequence). Deletions cut 1 base from V and 6 bases from J, with 10 bases between. The CDR3: CAWSDPEPEQYF. As DNA, the CDR3 is TGTGCCTGGAGTGACCCCGAGCCCGAGCAGTACTTC.

The J gene is TRBJ1-4, the V gene TRBV7-2; 7 bases match TRBD1. V gave up 8 bases and J gave up 7 bases; unmatched junction bases: 13. Germline CDR1 reads SGHTA; CDR2 reads FQGNSA. The CDR3 has 15 residues. CDR3 nucleotide sequence: TGTGCCAGCCGTCCAGGGGGGCGAAGAGTTGAAAAACTGTTTTTT. Amino acid sequence: CASRPGGRRVEKLFF.

The CDR3 nucleotides read TGTGCCACCAGTGACCCAGGACAGGGGGCTGGGGATGAGCAGTTCTTC. This gives the protein CATSDPGQGAGDEQFF. The genes are TRBV24-1 and TRBJ2-1, with 11 bases matching TRBD1. This CDR3 comprises 16 residues. Looked up from germline, CDR1 is KGHDR and CDR2 is SFDVKD. The trim removed 4 bases at V and 8 bases at J, leaving 9 bases unmatched.

This clone was observed once. The genes are TRBV27 and TRBJ2-3; TRBD1 is a possible D gene (6 bases). The CDR3 loop spans 14 amino acids. Trimming cost V 7 bases and J 2 bases, with 13 bases left between them. CDR1 and CDR2 from the germline V gene are MNHEY and SMNVEV (reference sequence). In DNA, the CDR3 is TGTGCCAGCACCTCCCGGGACACCACAGATACGCAGTATTTT. This codes for CASTSRDTTDTQYF.

The chain is built from TRBV6-2 or TRBV6-3 and TRBJ1-1; 11 nucleotides agree with TRBD1. Per germline, CDR1 MNHEY and CDR2 SVGEGT. Trimming at V came to 5 bases and at J to 1 base, leaving 6 bases not matched to a gene. The CDR3 is 16 residues long. CDR3 bases: TGTGCCAGCAGTCCCCTCGGACAGGGGGCGAACACTGAAGCTTTCTTT. Its protein is CASSPLGQGANTEAFF.

The rearrangement uses TRBV9 and TRBJ2-5, with D unresolved. Germline V gives CDR1 SGDLS, CDR2 YYNGEE. This CDR3 region has 14 residues. Trimming stripped 6 bases from V and 2 bases from J, with 14 bases between. The CDR3 spells CASTSRYPQETQYF. CDR3 coding DNA: TGTGCCAGCACCTCTCGATACCCACAAGAGACCCAGTACTTC.

This sequence joins TRBV28 and TRBJ1-5, with D maybe TRBD1 (5 bases). The CDR3 has 15 amino acids. Deletions cut 6 bases from V and 2 bases from J, with 14 bases between. Germline V gene lookup returns CDR1 MDHEN and CDR2 SYDVKM. Written as DNA, the CDR3 is TGTGCCAGCAGGCCTCTGGGGGGGGGCAATCAGCCCCAGCATTTT. As protein: CASRPLGGGNQPQHF.

This clone was seen only once. V and J are TRBV6-1 and TRBJ2-2, with D possibly matching TRBD1 (5 bases). The CDR3 is 18 residues long. Per the germline V gene, CDR1 is MNHNS and CDR2 is SASEGT. V was clipped by 0 bases and J by 4 bases, with 18 bases between them. Here the CDR3 reads CASSEATGAGKGTGELFF. As DNA, the CDR3 is TGTGCCAGCAGTGAAGCAACTGGGGCAGGGAAGGGCACCGGGGAGCTGTTTTTT.

The rearrangement links TRBV5-4 to TRBJ2-2, with 10 bases that match TRBD2. J was trimmed by 6 bases and V by 2 bases; bases with no gene match: 16. CDR1 is SGHNT, CDR2 YYREEE, per germline (reference sequence). The CDR3 covers 19 residues. CDR3 sequence reads: CASSFFTSGRAMRAGELFF. The CDR3 DNA sequence: TGTGCCAGCAGCTTCTTTACCAGCGGGAGGGCCATGAGGGCCGGGGAGCTGTTTTTT.

The J gene is TRBJ2-1, the V gene TRBV4-3; 10 positions agree with TRBD1. This CDR3 has 16 amino acids. The J segment lost 4 bases and the V segment lost 3 bases, leaving 6 bases of the junction unmatched. Germline-derived CDR1 and CDR2 are LGHNA and YSLEER. The CDR3 coding sequence is TGCGCCAGCAGCCAGGGACAGGGGAGGGGATACAATGAGCAGTTCTTC. Translation: CASSQGQGRGYNEQFF.

The count of this clone is one. The rearrangement joins TRBV4-1 to TRBJ2-3; no definite D call. The length of the CDR3 is 15 residues. V was trimmed by 1 base and J by 4 bases, leaving 12 bases between them. In germline, CDR1 is MGHRA, CDR2 YSYEKL. CDR3 in DNA: TGCGCCAGCAGCCAAGCGCCACGGGTACCAGATACGCAGTATTTT. This encodes CASSQAPRVPDTQYF.

This clone was observed once. The chain employs TRBV28 and TRBJ1-1; 7 nucleotides agree with TRBD1. The CDR3 has 16 amino acids. CDR1 MDHEN and CDR2 SYDVKM come from the germline V gene. V dropped 5 bases and J dropped 1; count of bases not matched to a gene: 10. The CDR3 loop is CASSLYRRTGNTEAFF. CDR3 nucleotides: TGTGCCAGCAGTCTCTACCGGAGGACAGGGAACACTGAAGCTTTCTTT.

The chain carries TRBV5-1 and TRBJ2-2, with TRBD2 as a possible D gene (6 bases). With 4 bases removed from V and 4 bases from J, the gap between germline ends came to 14 bases. CDR3 size: 15 residues. Germline CDR1 SGHRS, CDR2 YFSETQ. Here the CDR3 reads CASSVGGLGTGELFF. CDR3 nucleotides: TGCGCCAGCAGCGTTGGGGGACTTGGCACCGGGGAGCTGTTTTTT. The full variable domain, rest sourced from reference TRBV5-1 and TRBJ2-2, is KAGVTQTPRYLIKTRGQQVTLSCSPISGHRSVSWYQQTPGQGLQFLFEYFSETQRNKGNFPGRFSGRQFSNSRSEMNVSTLELGDSALYLCASSVGGLGTGELFFGEGSRLTVL.

The chain couples TRBV7-2 to TRBJ2-7; perhaps TRBD1 as D (6 bases). This CDR3 region has 13 residues. V lost 6 bases and J lost 0, with 9 bases in between. Germline V CDR1 and CDR2: SGHTA, FQGNSA. CDR3 protein: CASRKDSSYEQYF. The CDR3 DNA follows: TGTGCCAGCAGGAAGGACAGCTCCTACGAGCAGTACTTC.

CDR3 loop: CASAGLAGGRDRRGNEQFF. In DNA form, the CDR3 reads TGTGCCAGCGCGGGACTAGCGGGAGGGAGGGACCGGCGGGGTAATGAGCAGTTCTTC. V gene TRBV28 combines with J gene TRBJ2-1, with 16 nucleotides matching TRBD2. J was trimmed by 7 bases and V by 8 bases; bases with no gene match: 17. Germline CDR1 MDHEN, CDR2 SYDVKM. The CDR3 extends over 19 amino acids. The variable domain in full, with the rest retrieved from reference TRBV28 and TRBJ2-1, is DVKVTQSSRYLVKRTGEKVFLECVQDMDHENMFWYRQDPGLGLRLIYFSYDVKMKEKGDIPEGYSVSREKKERFSLILESASTNQTSMYLCASAGLAGGRDRRGNEQFFGPGTRLTVL.

This clone was found once. V is TRBV5-8 and J is TRBJ2-3; perhaps TRBD2 as D (5 bases). Trimming took off 1 base at V and 9 bases at J, with 12 bases between the two ends. The CDR3 runs to 13 residues. In germline, CDR1 is SGHTS, CDR2 YDEGEE. The CDR3, as DNA: TGTGCCAGCAGCTTGAGGCGGGTCGAGACGCAGTATTTT. This encodes CASSLRRVETQYF. Looking up the rest from reference TRBV5-8 and TRBJ2-3 gives the full variable domain: EAGVTQSPTHLIKTRGQQATLRCSPISGHTSVYWYQQALGLGLQFLLWYDEGEERNRGNFPPRFSGRQFPNYSSELNVNALELEDSALYLCASSLRRVETQYFGPGTRLTVL.

The chain carries TRBV9 and TRBJ2-7; perhaps TRBD1 as D (5 bases). Germline V lookup: CDR1 SGDLS, CDR2 YYNGEE. Trimming cost V 1 base and J 4 bases, with 12 bases left between them. This CDR3 has 14 amino acids. CDR3 sequence (DNA): TGTGCCAGCAGCGTAAGTCAGCAGGGATACGAGCAGTACTTC. This encodes CASSVSQQGYEQYF.

CDR3 DNA: TGCGCCAGCAGCTCTGCTCCCGGGACAGGGCAAGAGACCCAGTACTTC. Residues: CASSSAPGTGQETQYF. V is TRBV5-1 and J is TRBJ2-5; TRBD1 matches 9 bases. CDR1 and CDR2 (germline): SGHRS, YFSETQ. The V gene end was trimmed by 3 bases and the J gene end by 2 bases; junction bases not matched to a gene: 8. The CDR3 has 16 residues. The full variable domain, with the rest looked up from reference TRBV5-1 and TRBJ2-5, is KAGVTQTPRYLIKTRGQQVTLSCSPISGHRSVSWYQQTPGQGLQFLFEYFSETQRNKGNFPGRFSGRQFSNSRSEMNVSTLELGDSALYLCASSSAPGTGQETQYFGPGTRLLVL.

The chain uses TRBV7-9 and TRBJ1-1; D not resolved. Trimming removed 3 bases at V and 4 bases at J, with 12 bases between. The CDR3 extends over 14 amino acids. CDR1 is SEHNR and CDR2 is FQNEAQ in the germline V gene (reference sequence). This CDR3 is CASSLDRVSTEAFF. The CDR3, as DNA: TGTGCCAGCAGCTTGGATAGAGTATCCACTGAAGCTTTCTTT.

The rearrangement links TRBV9 to TRBJ1-1, with D possibly being TRBD1 (6 bases). The CDR3 length is 20 residues. The V gene's germline CDR1 is SGDLS and CDR2 YYNGEE. Trimming cost V 4 bases and J 3 bases, with 31 bases left between them. The DNA of the CDR3 is TGTGCCAGCAGCCCTAGAGGAGGGAACGGGGGGCGGATTTCGTACACTGAAGCTTTCTTT. Translation gives CASSPRGGNGGRISYTEAFF.

The chain combines TRBV19 with TRBJ2-5; D ambiguous. V was clipped by 3 bases and J by 4 bases, with 3 bases between them. CDR1 is LNHDA and CDR2 is SQIVND in the germline V gene (reference sequence). The CDR3 length is 11 residues. CDR3 in amino acids: CASSMGETQYF. CDR3 bases: TGTGCCAGTAGTATGGGAGAGACCCAGTACTTC.

The chain employs TRBV4-1 and TRBJ2-4; no reliable D call. Germline CDR1 reads MGHRA; CDR2 reads YSYEKL. The CDR3 covers 17 residues. Trimming removed 4 bases from V and 3 bases from J, with 19 bases in between. CDR3 sequence (DNA): TGCGCCAGCAGCCGCCAGCCCCCCGGGTTCGGCAAAAACATTCAGTACTTC. Residues: CASSRQPPGFGKNIQYF.

The CDR3 here is CASRLGTSGSSDEQYF. The DNA of the CDR3 is TGTGCCAGCAGACTTGGGACTAGCGGGAGTTCCGACGAGCAGTACTTC. The chain has TRBV5-4 and TRBJ2-7; 14 bases fit TRBD2. J gave up 5 bases and V 5 bases, and 9 bases lay outside the gene matches. Germline CDR1 SGHNT, CDR2 YYREEE (reference sequence). The length of the CDR3 is 16 residues.

The rearrangement links TRBV2 to TRBJ2-7; 9 bases fit TRBD1. Germline CDR1 SNHLY, CDR2 FYNNEI. The V segment lost 2 bases and the J segment 2 bases; nucleotides outside the gene matches: 7. The length of the CDR3 is 16 residues. The CDR3 is CASSETEGTGTYEQYF. The CDR3 nucleotides read TGTGCCAGCAGTGAAACTGAGGGGACAGGGACCTACGAGCAGTACTTC.

The rearrangement links TRBV10-1 to TRBJ1-3, with D tentatively TRBD1 (5 bases). CDR3 length: 15 residues. From germline, CDR1 is WNHNN and CDR2 SYGVQD (reference sequence). With 0 bases removed from V and 0 bases from J, the gap between germline ends came to 6 bases. Here the CDR3 reads CASSESGGSGNTIYF. DNA for the CDR3: TGCGCCAGCAGTGAGTCGGGGGGCTCTGGAAACACCATATATTTT.

V is TRBV2 and J is TRBJ2-7, with TRBD2 identical over 10 bases. Germline CDR1 is SNHLY and CDR2 is FYNNEI. CDR3 length: 14 residues. The V gene end was trimmed by 9 bases and the J gene end by 2 bases; junction bases not matched to a gene: 7. CDR3: CARGASGSPYEQYF. The CDR3 DNA is TGTGCCAGAGGGGCTAGCGGGAGCCCCTACGAGCAGTACTTC.